The clone carrying this TCR beta chain has only a few counts. No antigen is known for it. Through template switching, a universal primer site was introduced, and the cDNA contained unique molecular identifiers. TCRdb analysed the 5' RACE reads with MiXCR anew, one entry per CDR3 protein. The table includes 700,000 to 950,000 distinct CDR3 sequences, 9% to 15% detected once. The data stem from a study of identical twins. Whole-study findings and limits: Within beta out-of-frame sequences, the excess sharing observed between twins was weaker. The study reached conclusions through statistical analysis that was cross-sectional, not following the same donors.

V shed 7 bases, J shed 9 bases, and the junction held 18 bases outside the gene matches. Germline lookup yields CDR1 SQVTM and CDR2 ANQGSEA. The CDR3 is 16 residues long. The same sample was also used in a study of yellow fever vaccine responses in identical twins. Per that study: Reportedly, twins' vaccine T cell responses looked partly convergent and partly personalized.

This clonotype was obtained from a woman aged 18-30 years in good health. The source material was PBMCs. The chain has TRBV29-1 and TRBJ2-1; 10 bases line up with TRBD2. The CDR3 is CSAERGASGRGSEQFF. CDR3 coding DNA: TGCAGCGCTGAGCGTGGGGCTAGCGGGAGAGGTAGTGAGCAGTTCTTC.